This paragraph reports one TCR beta chain. This record comes from a study of blood T cell repertoires in COVID-19. Study details: In each case, the material was cDNA or gDNA derived from T cells, B-cell-depleted T cells, or PBMCs.

As originally analysed: Amplification with reference gene primers provided the estimates of nucleated cell counts. The data were produced by immunoSEQ multiplex PCR, yet TCRdb's version contains in-frame clones alone and is incomplete. V and J calls and clone size come straight from that table; D and trimming were deduced from the DNA. The sample carries 400,000 to 450,000 clones, just over 85% recorded once. Germline V gene data show CDR1 as GTSNPN and CDR2 as SVGIG (reference sequence). The CDR3 covers 17 residues. V lost 2 bases and J lost 2, with 20 bases in between. The receptor was isolated from a woman under 40 with active or convalescent COVID-19. The chain couples TRBV30 to TRBJ2-3; D is perhaps TRBD2 (6 bases). The sample was peripheral blood. The CDR3 DNA is TGTGCCTGGAGTCCTACGACAGAGCGGGTCCTCACAGATACGCAGTATTTT. It yields the protein CAWSPTTERVLTDTQYF.